The subject of this entry is one T cell receptor (beta chain). Antigen: not known. About 100 mL of blood, on average, came from one heparinised draw per donor. Researchers reported sorting CD4+ naive, central memory, regulatory and stem cell-like memory cells via CD45RO/CCR7/CD25/CD127/CD95/CD27. The data originate from a study of beta chain features in type 1 diabetes. General study findings and limits: Whatever favoring of shorter templates PCR might show would apply equally to patients and controls.

Of the isolated RNA, all was reverse transcribed, and so the sequenced material was expressed TCRB transcripts. Naive, central memory and regulatory T cell samples averaged around 3.5 million immunoSEQ reads each. Some clones are missing from TCRdb's copy, which holds only in-frame ones; the method was immunoSEQ multiplex PCR. The sample contains a few hundred thousand clones, around 15% of which appear only once. The ends were cut back, 2 bases at V and 1 base at J, with 6 bases in the middle. Germline V gene sequence: CDR1 SGHRS, CDR2 YFSETQ. This CDR3 contains 13 residues. Material: naive CD4+ T cells from blood. V and J are TRBV5-1 and TRBJ1-1; D unresolved. This clonotype originated in a woman aged 18-29 years in good health. The CDR3 loop reads CASSFRENTEAFF. The CDR3 nucleotides read TGCGCCAGCAGCTTTCGGGAGAACACTGAAGCTTTCTTT. The full variable domain, with the rest looked up from reference TRBV5-1 and TRBJ1-1, is KAGVTQTPRYLIKTRGQQVTLSCSPISGHRSVSWYQQTPGQGLQFLFEYFSETQRNKGNFPGRFSGRQFSNSRSEMNVSTLELGDSALYLCASSFRENTEAFFGQGTRLTVV.